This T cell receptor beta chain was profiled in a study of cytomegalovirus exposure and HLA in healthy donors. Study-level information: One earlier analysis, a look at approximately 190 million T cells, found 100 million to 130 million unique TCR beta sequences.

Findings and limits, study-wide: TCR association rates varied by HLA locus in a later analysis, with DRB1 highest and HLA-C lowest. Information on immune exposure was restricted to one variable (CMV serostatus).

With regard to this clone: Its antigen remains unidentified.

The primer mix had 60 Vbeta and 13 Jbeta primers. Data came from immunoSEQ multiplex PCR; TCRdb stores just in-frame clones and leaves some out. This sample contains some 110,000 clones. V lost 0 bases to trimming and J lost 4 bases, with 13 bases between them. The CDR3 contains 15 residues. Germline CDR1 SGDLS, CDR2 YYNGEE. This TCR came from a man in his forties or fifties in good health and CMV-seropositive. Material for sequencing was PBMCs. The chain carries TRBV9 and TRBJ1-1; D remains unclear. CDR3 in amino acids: CASSVVPGPGTEAFF. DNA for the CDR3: TGTGCCAGCAGCGTAGTCCCGGGTCCCGGCACTGAAGCTTTCTTT. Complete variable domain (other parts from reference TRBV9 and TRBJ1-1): DSGVTQTPKHLITATGQRVTLRCSPRSGDLSVYWYQQSLDQGLQFLIQYYNGEERAKGNILERFSAQQFPDLHSELNLSSLELGDSALYFCASSVVPGPGTEAFFGQGTRLTVV.